Following are 17 T cell receptor beta chains from one sample sequenced in a study of cytomegalovirus exposure and HLA in healthy donors. It was with 60 Vbeta and 13 Jbeta primers that the PCR ran. The repertoire was sequenced with immunoSEQ multiplex PCR; TCRdb's copy has only in-frame clones and lacks some. Its listing shows about 88,000 clones. The specimen was PBMCs. These receptors were taken from a girl between 10 and 17 years old in good health and CMV-seropositive.

V usage is TRBV5-4 and J usage is TRBJ1-1; TRBD1 is a possible D gene (6 bases). This CDR3 region has 14 residues. V was pared by 4 bases and J by 0 bases, with 10 bases between. Germline-derived CDR1 and CDR2 are SGHNT and YYREEE (reference sequence). The CDR3 DNA reads as TGTGCCAGCAGCCAGGGGCCTTTGAACACTGAAGCTTTCTTT. It yields the protein CASSQGPLNTEAFF.

The chain carries TRBV7-9 and TRBJ2-5; D is perhaps TRBD1 (6 bases). The CDR3 totals 14 residues. The V gene's germline CDR1 is SEHNR and CDR2 FQNEAQ (reference sequence). Trimming took 2 bases from V and 3 from J, leaving 10 bases between them. CDR3 in amino acids: CASSLRTVKETQYF. The CDR3 DNA is TGTGCCAGCAGCTTACGGACAGTTAAAGAGACCCAGTACTTC.

The CDR3, as DNA: TGTGCCACCAGCAGAGCAGCCGGGACTAGCGGGGGGAGAACAGATACGCAGTATTTT. This translates into CATSRAAGTSGGRTDTQYF. The rearrangement links TRBV15 to TRBJ2-3, with TRBD2 identical over 15 bases. The length of the CDR3 is 19 residues. Losses at the gene ends were 1 base for V and 3 bases for J; bases not matched to a gene: 8. The V gene's germline CDR1 is LNHNV and CDR2 YYDKDF (reference sequence).

This chain connects TRBV9 to TRBJ2-7, with 7 nucleotides matching TRBD2. The junction had 4 bases not matched to a gene; V was cut back by 1 base and J by 3 bases. Germline V gene lookup returns CDR1 SGDLS and CDR2 YYNGEE. This CDR3 region has 14 residues. CDR3 DNA sequence: TGTGCCAGCAGCGTAACCAGCGGGAACTACGAGCAGTACTTC. Protein product: CASSVTSGNYEQYF.

The chain is built from TRBV4-1 and TRBJ2-7; D call uncertain. The CDR3 covers 15 residues. The V gene lost 0 bases and the J gene lost 3 bases, with 12 bases spanning the gap. Germline CDR1 is MGHRA and CDR2 is YSYEKL. CDR3 bases: TGCGCCAGCAGCCAAGATTCCCAGGCACTCTACGAGCAGTACTTC. Its protein is CASSQDSQALYEQYF.

This chain joins TRBV4-1 and TRBJ1-1, with D possibly being TRBD1 (5 bases). This CDR3 is built from 14 residues. V lost 4 bases and J 3 bases, leaving 12 bases between the germline ends. CDR1 and CDR2 from the germline V gene are MGHRA and YSYEKL. CDR3 sequence: CASSLNQGDTEAFF. In nucleotides, the CDR3 is TGCGCCAGCAGCCTAAACCAAGGGGACACTGAAGCTTTCTTT.

The CDR3 region is CASSALSLHGYTF. DNA for the CDR3: TGTGCCAGCAGTGCTCTATCACTCCATGGCTACACCTTC. The genes are TRBV25-1 and TRBJ1-2; D unclear. The CDR3 sequence is 13 residues long. Trimming stripped 4 bases from V and 6 bases from J, with 12 bases between. CDR1 and CDR2 (germline): MGHDK, SYGVNS.

This sequence joins TRBV6-5 and TRBJ1-6, with TRBD1 matching over 7 bases. The ends lost 4 bases at V and 7 bases at J; junction bases unmatched: 10. The CDR3 extends over 16 amino acids. From germline, CDR1 is MNHEY and CDR2 SVGAGI. Here the CDR3 reads CASSSGTVIPNSPLHF. CDR3 DNA: TGTGCCAGCAGTTCCGGGACAGTCATTCCAAATTCACCCCTCCACTTT.

The rearrangement links TRBV19 to TRBJ2-5, with 9 bases fitting TRBD2. Germline V gene sequence: CDR1 LNHDA, CDR2 SQIVND (reference sequence). V was pared by 7 bases and J by 5 bases, with 8 bases of the junction left unmatched. The CDR3 contains 14 residues. Here the CDR3 DNA reads TGTGCCAGTACTACTAGCGGGTTATCGGAGACCCAGTACTTC. Translation: CASTTSGLSETQYF.

This chain connects TRBV4-1 to TRBJ2-3; 7 bases are shared with TRBD1. The CDR3 is 16 residues long. Germline-derived CDR1 and CDR2 are MGHRA and YSYEKL. The J segment lost 1 base and the V segment lost 5 bases, leaving 9 bases of the junction unmatched. CDR3 in DNA: TGCGCCAGCAGCTCCCGAGGGGGCTTCGGCACAGATACGCAGTATTTT. This encodes CASSSRGGFGTDTQYF.

J is TRBJ2-2 and V is TRBV18, with 9 bases identical to TRBD1. The length of the CDR3 is 16 residues. J gave up 1 base and V 2 bases, and 2 bases lay outside the gene matches. Germline CDR1 reads KGHSH; CDR2 reads LQKENI. CDR3 in DNA: TGTGCCAGCTCACCAATGGGACAGGGGAACACCGGGGAGCTGTTTTTT. Protein product: CASSPMGQGNTGELFF.

V and J are TRBV25-1 and TRBJ1-5; a possible D gene is TRBD1 (5 bases). In germline, CDR1 is MGHDK, CDR2 SYGVNS. V lost 4 bases and J lost 9, with 10 bases in between. The CDR3 length is 12 residues. CDR3 sequence reads: CASSVAGGPQHF. CDR3 DNA sequence: TGTGCCAGCAGTGTCGCCGGGGGGCCCCAGCATTTT.

The chain links TRBV5-1 to TRBJ2-5; 8 bases are a match to TRBD1. V lost 1 base and J lost 5; bases outside the gene matches: 7. This CDR3 contains 15 residues. Germline CDR1 SGHRS, CDR2 YFSETQ. CDR3 bases: TGCGCCAGCAGCTTGACAGGACAGGGTGTTGAGACCCAGTACTTC. This gives the protein CASSLTGQGVETQYF.

The V and J genes are TRBV9 and TRBJ2-1; 10 bases are a match to TRBD2. CDR3 length equals 15 residues. J gave up 8 bases and V 3 bases, and 8 bases lay outside the gene matches. CDR1 is SGDLS and CDR2 is YYNGEE in the germline V gene. CDR3 loop: CASSALAGTGDEQFF. The CDR3 DNA is TGTGCCAGCAGCGCACTAGCGGGGACCGGGGATGAGCAGTTCTTC.

The chain joins TRBV7-8 to TRBJ1-1; no definite D call. V lost 1 base, J lost 0 bases, and 9 bases lay in between. The germline V gene has CDR1 SGHVS and CDR2 FQNEAQ. The CDR3 spans 15 residues. In DNA form, the CDR3 reads TGTGCCAGCAGCTTAGACGGGTTGCTGAACACTGAAGCTTTCTTT. Its translation is CASSLDGLLNTEAFF.

The rearrangement uses TRBV13 and TRBJ2-7; TRBD1 might be the D (6 bases). The closer fit of TRBJ2-5 to the DNA end suggests the J call may be wrong. The CDR3 runs 16 residues. The germline gives CDR1 PRHDT, CDR2 FYEKMQ (reference sequence). CDR3 DNA: TGTGCCAGCAGCGCAGACCGACAGGAGATCCAAGAGACCCAGTACTTC. Translation gives CASSADRQEIQETQYF.

The chain combines TRBV7-6 with TRBJ2-2, with D maybe TRBD2 (6 bases). Deletions cut 0 bases from V and 5 bases from J, with 13 bases between. CDR3 length equals 16 residues. Germline V gene data show CDR1 as SGHVS and CDR2 as FNYEAQ. The DNA of the CDR3 is TGTGCCAGCAGCTTAGCGGGGGACTTCCTGACCGGGGAGCTGTTTTTT. It is translated as CASSLAGDFLTGELFF.